Presented here are 21 T cell receptor beta chains from one specimen sequenced in a study of spatial heterogeneity in lung cancer. Indicated time point: sample taken at primary tumor resection. From tumor, nontumor lung or frozen PBMC, whole RNA was taken unsorted for sequencing. TCRdb re-analysed the 5' RACE reads in MiXCR, keeping a single row per CDR3 protein. The sample consists of about 10,000 distinct CDR3 sequences, over 3% of them appearing once. Here the sequenced sample was PBMCs, taken at surgery. These receptors originate from a female donor with early-stage non-small cell lung cancer.

This clonotype was counted only a few times. Since the library was made to target alpha chains, this beta chain is a stray read and its abundance is not meaningful. The chain combines TRBV7-9 with TRBJ1-2, with a tentative D call TRBD1 (5 bases). The CDR3 loop spans 13 amino acids. Trimming stripped 5 bases from V and 8 bases from J, with 15 bases between. Germline lookup yields CDR1 SEHNR and CDR2 FQNEAQ (reference sequence). The CDR3 protein is CASSPDAGTGYTF. CDR3 sequence (DNA): TGTGCCAGCAGCCCCGACGCCGGGACCGGCTACACCTTC.

The sample holds many counts of this clonotype. As an off-target read in a library built for alpha chains, this beta chain has a frequency of little significance. The J gene is TRBJ2-3, the V gene TRBV7-3; 7 nucleotides line up with TRBD1. The germline V gene has CDR1 SGHTA and CDR2 FQGTGA. V lost 5 bases to trimming and J lost 1 base; unmatched junction nucleotides: 6. CDR3 size: 15 residues. CDR3 sequence: CASSADRVGTDTQYF. CDR3 bases: TGTGCCAGCAGCGCAGACAGGGTTGGCACAGATACGCAGTATTTT.

This clonotype has more than one count but fewer than ten. For a library built for alpha chains, this beta chain is a stray read; little rests on its size. The gene calls are TRBV28 and TRBJ2-7; D may be TRBD2 (6 bases). Between the trimmed V and J ends, which lost 4 bases and 2 bases, there was a span of 12 bases. This CDR3 is built from 14 residues. In germline, CDR1 is MDHEN, CDR2 SYDVKM. The CDR3 DNA sequence: TGTGCCAGCAGTTCGCCGGGGGTAGCCTACGAGCAGTACTTC. This sequence encodes CASSSPGVAYEQYF.

There are many counts of this clonotype. This beta chain slipped into a library made for alpha chains as a stray read, so its size is not meaningful. The rearrangement joins TRBV5-4 to TRBJ2-7, with TRBD1 identical over 11 bases. From germline, CDR1 is SGHNT and CDR2 YYREEE (reference sequence). The CDR3 is 14 residues long. V shed 3 bases and J 4 bases; nucleotides not matched to a gene: 3. CDR3 sequence reads: CASSSGTGGYEQYF. As DNA, the CDR3 is TGTGCCAGCAGCTCCGGGACAGGGGGTTACGAGCAGTACTTC.

This clonotype was observed many times. A library made for alpha chains picked up this beta chain off target, so its size means little. The J gene is TRBJ2-1, the V gene TRBV6-2 or TRBV6-3, with D perhaps TRBD2 (6 bases). Germline CDR1 MNHEY, CDR2 SVGEGT. V dropped 4 bases and J dropped 0 bases, with 16 bases sitting between them. The CDR3 consists of 17 residues. CDR3 nucleotides: TGTGCCAGCAGTTGGGGGACTGGGGATAGCTCCTACAATGAGCAGTTCTTC. It encodes CASSWGTGDSSYNEQFF.

This clonotype was detected ten times or more. This beta chain came through as a stray read in a library set up for alpha chains, and its size says little. The gene calls are TRBV5-1 and TRBJ2-7, with 9 nucleotides matching TRBD2. Germline lookup yields CDR1 SGHRS and CDR2 YFSETQ. This CDR3 region has 13 residues. The ends lost 4 bases at V and 3 bases at J; junction bases unmatched: 2. The CDR3 DNA follows: TGCGCCAGCAGCCTAGCGGGGCTCTACGAGCAGTACTTC. Amino acid sequence: CASSLAGLYEQYF.

Turning to this clonotype: Little can be read into the size of this beta chain, an off-target read in a library designed for alpha chains. The chain is built from TRBV7-2 and TRBJ2-2, with D maybe TRBD1 (6 bases). Germline CDR1 is SGHTA and CDR2 is FQGNSA. The V and J ends lost 2 bases and 6 bases respectively, with 10 bases between them. The CDR3 extends over 14 amino acids. This CDR3 is CASSLQGWAGELFF. In DNA, the CDR3 is TGTGCCAGCAGCTTACAGGGGTGGGCCGGGGAGCTGTTTTTT.

This clonotype was observed many times. This beta chain is a stray read from a library made for alpha chains; its abundance is not meaningful. The chain links TRBV4-2 to TRBJ2-2, with TRBD2 identical over 12 bases. The V gene end was trimmed by 1 base and the J gene end by 0 bases; junction bases not matched to a gene: 0. The CDR3 is 17 amino acids. Germline values: CDR1 LGHNA, CDR2 YNFKEQ. The CDR3: CASSQGLAGANTGELFF. The CDR3 region has the DNA TGTGCCAGCAGCCAAGGACTAGCGGGGGCGAACACCGGGGAGCTGTTTTTT.

Notes on this clonotype: With the library built for alpha chains, this beta chain is off target and its frequency is not meaningful. The J gene is TRBJ2-3, the V gene TRBV24-1; TRBD2 matches at 13 bases. Germline V CDR1 and CDR2: KGHDR, SFDVKD. Losses at the gene ends were 2 bases for V and 2 bases for J; bases not matched to a gene: 6. The CDR3 loop spans 18 amino acids. The CDR3 sequence: CATSDSPGLAGATDTQYF. The DNA for the CDR3 is TGTGCCACCAGTGATTCGCCTGGACTAGCGGGAGCCACAGATACGCAGTATTTT.

About this clonotype itself: As an off-target read in a library built for alpha chains, this beta chain has a frequency of little significance. The rearrangement uses TRBV5-1 and TRBJ2-3, with 12 bases matching TRBD2. J was trimmed by 2 bases and V by 1 base; bases with no gene match: 5. The CDR3 loop spans 17 amino acids. CDR1 and CDR2 (germline): SGHRS, YFSETQ. Written as DNA, the CDR3 is TGCGCCAGCAGCTTGCGGACTAGCGGGGCCTTCACAGATACGCAGTATTTT. Amino acid sequence: CASSLRTSGAFTDTQYF.

This clonotype was seen only a few times. Little can be read into the size of this beta chain, an off-target read in a library designed for alpha chains. V and J are TRBV3-1 and TRBJ1-5; TRBD1 might be the D (5 bases). Germline V gene lookup returns CDR1 LGHDT and CDR2 YNNKEL (reference sequence). Trimming removed 4 bases at V and 2 bases at J, with 12 bases between. The CDR3 sequence is 15 residues long. The CDR3 sequence: CASSRGRARNQPQHF. As DNA, the CDR3 is TGTGCCAGCAGCCGGGGCAGGGCGCGCAATCAGCCCCAGCATTTT.

In the case of this clonotype: This beta chain appears as a stray read in a library generated for alpha chains; its size is not informative. The chain's CDR3 is CASSLDQRPTDTQYF. CDR3 sequence (DNA): TGTGCCAGCAGCTTGGACCAAAGACCTACAGATACGCAGTATTTT. The rearrangement uses TRBV5-4 and TRBJ2-3; D remains ambiguous. V shed 0 bases and J shed 3 bases, with 11 bases lying between them. Germline V gene sequence: CDR1 SGHNT, CDR2 YYREEE (reference sequence). This CDR3 comprises 15 residues.

This clonotype has just a few counts. This beta chain slipped into a library made for alpha chains as a stray read, so its size is not meaningful. The chain carries TRBV18 and TRBJ1-1; D might be TRBD1 (5 bases). V lost 6 bases and J lost 3, with 11 bases in between. CDR1 is KGHSH and CDR2 is LQKENI in the germline V gene. The CDR3 spans 13 residues. CDR3 amino acids: CASSADIYTEAFF. The DNA of the CDR3 is TGTGCCAGCTCCGCGGACATTTACACTGAAGCTTTCTTT.

This clonotype was seen ten or more times. This beta chain is a stray sequence in a library constructed for alpha chains; its clone size is not meaningful. The chain recombines TRBV20-1 with TRBJ2-5; TRBD2 matches at 8 bases. The CDR3 sequence is 16 residues long. The ends lost 0 bases at V and 0 bases at J; junction bases unmatched: 6. Germline values: CDR1 DFQATT, CDR2 SNEGSKA (reference sequence). CDR3 in amino acids: CSARDQREYYQETQYF. The CDR3 coding sequence is TGCAGTGCTAGAGATCAGCGGGAGTACTACCAAGAGACCCAGTACTTC.

This clonotype was observed at least ten times. A library made for alpha chains picked up this beta chain off target, so its size means little. The chain carries TRBV28 and TRBJ1-1, with 7 bases matching TRBD1. Germline assignment: CDR1 MDHEN and CDR2 SYDVKM. The trim removed 5 bases at V and 5 bases at J, leaving 5 bases unmatched. There are 13 residues in the CDR3. The DNA of the CDR3 is TGTGCCAGCAGTCGGAGGGGGCGGACTGAAGCTTTCTTT. Protein product: CASSRRGRTEAFF.

This clonotype was counted at least ten times. This beta chain is off target for a library built for alpha chains, so its abundance means little. The chain employs TRBV29-1 and TRBJ2-7; tentative D call: TRBD1 (6 bases). The CDR3 spans 15 residues. V lost 6 bases and J lost 3, with 21 bases in between. Germline-derived CDR1 and CDR2 are SQVTM and ANQGSEA. The CDR3 loop is CSVLDSPNGFYEQYF. The CDR3 coding sequence is TGCAGCGTGTTGGACAGCCCAAACGGATTCTACGAGCAGTACTTC.

This clonotype was recorded at least ten times. The library was built for alpha chains, so this beta chain is an off-target read and its size means little. The J gene is TRBJ1-1, the V gene TRBV4-1; D is perhaps TRBD1 (6 bases). This CDR3 spans 13 amino acids. The ends were cut back, 4 bases at V and 10 bases at J, with 16 bases in the middle. CDR1 MGHRA and CDR2 YSYEKL come from the germline V gene. The CDR3 reads CASSPWTDGGAFF. CDR3 sequence (DNA): TGCGCCAGCAGCCCATGGACAGACGGGGGAGCTTTCTTT.

The table lists this clonotype with many counts. This beta chain lies outside the target of a library built for alpha chains; its clone size means little. J is TRBJ2-7 and V is TRBV27; 8 positions agree with TRBD1. CDR1 MNHEY and CDR2 SMNVEV come from the germline V gene (reference sequence). The CDR3 spans 14 residues. The junction had 5 bases not matched to a gene; V was cut back by 5 bases and J by 2 bases. CDR3 sequence (DNA): TGTGCCAGCAGTCGGACAGGGAGTGCCTACGAGCAGTACTTC. It yields the protein CASSRTGSAYEQYF.

This clonotype was observed at least ten times. The size of this beta chain means little, since it is a stray read in a library made for alpha chains. This sequence joins TRBV28 and TRBJ1-5, with TRBD1 matching over 7 bases. CDR1 is MDHEN, CDR2 SYDVKM, per germline. The CDR3 sequence is 18 residues long. V trimming: 8 bases; J trimming: 3 bases; junction bases outside the gene matches: 19. The CDR3 nucleotides are TGTGCCAGCTCAAGGCTCGGTCCCGGGACAGAATTCAATCAGCCCCAGCATTTT. Translating gives CASSRLGPGTEFNQPQHF. Using reference TRBV28 and TRBJ1-5 for the parts outside the CDR3, the full variable domain is DVKVTQSSRYLVKRTGEKVFLECVQDMDHENMFWYRQDPGLGLRLIYFSYDVKMKEKGDIPEGYSVSREKKERFSLILESASTNQTSMYLCASSRLGPGTEFNQPQHFGDGTRLSIL.

This clonotype was seen many times. Since the library was made to target alpha chains, this beta chain is a stray read and its abundance is not meaningful. The gene calls are TRBV28 and TRBJ2-7; 7 bases align to TRBD2. Looked up from germline, CDR1 is MDHEN and CDR2 is SYDVKM. The CDR3 extends over 15 amino acids. V was pared by 5 bases and J by 5 bases, with 12 bases of the junction left unmatched. CDR3 DNA: TGTGCCAGCAGTGCGACCGGGGGGAGATTAGACGAGCAGTACTTC. Translation gives CASSATGGRLDEQYF.

This clonotype showed up many times. For a library built for alpha chains, this beta chain is a stray read; little rests on its size. The CDR3 coding sequence is TGCAGTGCTAGAGATCTGGGCCAAGAGACCCAGTACTTC. This codes for CSARDLGQETQYF. The chain links TRBV20-1 to TRBJ2-5, with no clear D. Trimming took off 0 bases at V and 1 base at J, with 6 bases between the two ends. CDR1 is DFQATT and CDR2 is SNEGSKA in the germline V gene (reference sequence). This CDR3 region has 13 residues.